This T cell receptor beta chain is drawn from a study of cytomegalovirus exposure and HLA in healthy donors. The CDR3 is made up of 16 amino acids. V shed 1 base, J shed 1 base, and the junction held 5 bases outside the gene matches. Germline loops: CDR1 SGDLS, CDR2 YYNGEE. The PCR used 60 Vbeta and 13 Jbeta primers. Here immunoSEQ multiplex PCR was the method, and the copy in TCRdb shows in-frame clones only, minus some. The ten top clones account for roughly 0.98%, within a sample of 200,000 to 250,000 clones. The chain combines TRBV9 with TRBJ2-1; 7 bases agree with TRBD2. The source of this sequence is a woman in her twenties or thirties in good health and CMV-seropositive. Sequencing was carried out using PBMCs. In nucleotides, the CDR3 is TGTGCCAGCAGCGTAATGGGGCGGGGGTCCTACAATGAGCAGTTCTTC. Its translation: CASSVMGRGSYNEQFF.